The T cell receptor beta chain under discussion was sequenced for a study of blood T cell repertoires in COVID-19. The CDR3 length is 15 residues. Germline CDR1 and CDR2: SGHRS and YFSETQ. V lost 0 bases and J lost 5, with 11 bases in between. Clones were read by immunoSEQ multiplex PCR, and TCRdb kept only the in-frame ones, dropping some. This table holds under 300,000 clones, approximately 88% found once. Input material: PBMCs or T cells enriched from blood (not recorded which). The receptor was derived from a woman aged 40-49 years with acute COVID-19. The gene calls are TRBV5-1 and TRBJ2-2; tentatively, D is TRBD1 (5 bases). CDR3 region: CASSLDGARTGELFF. CDR3 sequence (DNA): TGCGCCAGCAGCTTGGATGGGGCGCGGACCGGGGAGCTGTTTTTT.